Detailed here is one TCR beta chain. Antigen: not known. The data were obtained in a study of siplizumab effects on memory and regulatory T cells. Study outcomes and limitations: Apparently key alloresponse contributors, naive T cells also seemed more diverse than memory cells.

The germline V gene encodes CDR1 MGHRA and CDR2 YSYEKL. V gave up 8 bases and J gave up 6 bases; unmatched junction bases: 11. The CDR3 runs 14 residues. Per sample, 85,000 to 100,000 TCR templates underwent assay. TCRdb's copy holds only in-frame clones and misses some; the assay was immunoSEQ multiplex PCR. This sample carries about 100,000 clones, roughly 92% of them seen once, and the ten largest clones take 0.9% to 1.3%. V usage is TRBV4-1 and J usage is TRBJ1-1; TRBD1 matches at 8 bases. The material sequenced was CD4+ T cells sorted from blood. The source is a human donor in good health. CDR3 DNA sequence: TGCGCCAGCGGACCAGGGGGCGCGGGGGCTGAAGCTTTCTTT. Protein: CASGPGGAGAEAFF.